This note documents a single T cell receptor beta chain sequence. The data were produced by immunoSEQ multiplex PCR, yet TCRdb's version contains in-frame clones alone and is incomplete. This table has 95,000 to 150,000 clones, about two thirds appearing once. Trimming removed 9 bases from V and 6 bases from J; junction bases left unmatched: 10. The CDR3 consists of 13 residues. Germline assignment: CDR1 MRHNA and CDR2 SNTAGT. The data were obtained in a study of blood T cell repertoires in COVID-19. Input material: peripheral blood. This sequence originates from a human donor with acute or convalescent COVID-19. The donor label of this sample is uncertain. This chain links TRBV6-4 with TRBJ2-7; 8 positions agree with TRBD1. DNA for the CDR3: TGTGCCAGAGAACCGGGACAGGAGTTCGAGCAGTACTTC. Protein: CAREPGQEFEQYF.